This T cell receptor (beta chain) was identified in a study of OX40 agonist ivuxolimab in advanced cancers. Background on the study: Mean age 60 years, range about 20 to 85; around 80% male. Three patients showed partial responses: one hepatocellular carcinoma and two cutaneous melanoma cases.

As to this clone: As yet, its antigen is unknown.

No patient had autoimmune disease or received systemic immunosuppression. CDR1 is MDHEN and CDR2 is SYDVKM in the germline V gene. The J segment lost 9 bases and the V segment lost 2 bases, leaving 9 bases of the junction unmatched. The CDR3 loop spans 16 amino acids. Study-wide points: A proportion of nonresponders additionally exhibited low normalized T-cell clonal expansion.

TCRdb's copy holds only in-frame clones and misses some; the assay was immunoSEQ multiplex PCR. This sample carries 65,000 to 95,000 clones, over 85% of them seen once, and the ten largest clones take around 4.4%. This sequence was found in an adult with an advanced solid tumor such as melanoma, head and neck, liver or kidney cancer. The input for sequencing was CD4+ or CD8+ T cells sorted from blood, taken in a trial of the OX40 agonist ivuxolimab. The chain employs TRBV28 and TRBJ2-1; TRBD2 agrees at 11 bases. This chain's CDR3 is CASSLGSGRALTEQFF. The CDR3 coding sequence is TGTGCCAGCAGTTTAGGTAGCGGGAGGGCCCTCACTGAGCAGTTCTTC.